These 18 T cell receptor beta chains originate from one sample sequenced in a study of blood T cell repertoires in COVID-19. The method was immunoSEQ multiplex PCR; TCRdb's version includes in-frame clones alone and lacks a portion of them. The repertoire holds around 140,000 clones, with approximately 87% as singletons. Specimen: peripheral blood. The receptors were gathered from a woman between 50 and 59 years old with active or convalescent COVID-19.

The gene calls are TRBV28 and TRBJ2-2; TRBD2 agrees at 9 bases. CDR1 and CDR2 (germline): MDHEN, SYDVKM. Trimming took 6 bases from V and 7 from J; bases not matched to a gene: 6. This CDR3 is 14 amino acids long. As DNA, the CDR3 is TGTGCCAGCAGCCTTAGCGGGAGAATCGGGGAGCTGTTTTTT. Its translation: CASSLSGRIGELFF.

The CDR3 here is CASSQGAANMNTEAFF. In DNA, the CDR3 is TGCGCCAGCAGCCAGGGGGCAGCCAATATGAACACTGAAGCTTTCTTT. This chain uses TRBV5-1 with TRBJ1-1, with TRBD1 identical over 8 bases. The V gene end was trimmed by 4 bases and the J gene end by 0 bases; junction bases not matched to a gene: 8. The CDR3 runs to 16 residues. Germline CDR1 SGHRS, CDR2 YFSETQ. Filled out from reference TRBV5-1 and TRBJ1-1, the complete variable domain reads KAGVTQTPRYLIKTRGQQVTLSCSPISGHRSVSWYQQTPGQGLQFLFEYFSETQRNKGNFPGRFSGRQFSNSRSEMNVSTLELGDSALYLCASSQGAANMNTEAFFGQGTRLTVV.

The CDR3 DNA reads TGTGCCAGCAGCCCGGACAGGGGAGGTCAGCCCCAGCATTTT. Protein product: CASSPDRGGQPQHF. The chain links TRBV5-4 to TRBJ1-5, with 9 positions matching TRBD1. The CDR3 covers 14 residues. V lost 4 bases and J lost 6; bases outside the gene matches: 5. Per the germline V gene, CDR1 is SGHNT and CDR2 is YYREEE (reference sequence).

The chain uses TRBV12-5 and TRBJ2-7; D possibly corresponds to TRBD2 (5 bases). The CDR3 covers 17 residues. Trimming pared 0 bases from V and 1 base from J, leaving 16 bases between. Germline V lookup: CDR1 LGHNT, CDR2 FRNRAP. The CDR3 DNA follows: TGTGCTAGTGGTTTGGTACGGTTAGGAGCGGATTCCTACGAGCAGTACTTC. Amino acid sequence: CASGLVRLGADSYEQYF.

This sequence joins TRBV6-2 or TRBV6-3 and TRBJ2-7, with 9 nucleotides matching TRBD2. The J segment lost 5 bases and the V segment lost 4 bases, leaving 9 bases of the junction unmatched. The CDR3 is 15 amino acids. Germline-derived CDR1 and CDR2 are MNHEY and SVGEGT. The CDR3 region is CASSSSGSGSHEQYF. CDR3 in DNA: TGTGCCAGCAGTTCCTCGGGTAGCGGGAGTCACGAGCAGTACTTC.

The rearrangement joins TRBV7-2 to TRBJ1-2; D might be TRBD1 (6 bases). The CDR3 covers 15 residues. The V end lost 0 bases, the J end lost 8 bases, and 16 bases lay between the germline ends. CDR1 SGHTA and CDR2 FQGNSA come from the germline V gene. The CDR3 spells CASSLAVTRDTGYTF. The CDR3 nucleotides read TGTGCCAGCAGCTTAGCCGTTACCCGGGACACCGGCTACACCTTC.

CDR3 region: CASSESGGLGYTF. As DNA, the CDR3 is TGTGCCAGCAGTGAATCGGGGGGCTTAGGCTACACCTTC. The chain couples TRBV25-1 to TRBJ1-2; tentatively, D is TRBD1 (6 bases). The length of the CDR3 is 13 residues. Germline V CDR1 and CDR2: MGHDK, SYGVNS. V gave up 1 base and J gave up 8 bases, with 11 bases separating them.

The chain couples TRBV6-1 to TRBJ2-7; 9 bases fit TRBD2. V trimming: 1 base; J trimming: 5 bases; junction bases outside the gene matches: 9. The germline gives CDR1 MNHNS, CDR2 SASEGT. The CDR3 has 16 amino acids. DNA for the CDR3: TGTGCCAGCAGTGAAGTTGCGGCGGGAGGGCTCCACGAGCAGTACTTC. As protein: CASSEVAAGGLHEQYF.

V usage is TRBV14 and J usage is TRBJ2-7, with a weak D call TRBD1 (5 bases). Germline CDR1 reads SGHDN; CDR2 reads FVKESK. The V and J ends lost 0 bases and 4 bases respectively, with 13 bases between them. The CDR3 runs to 15 residues. The CDR3 spells CASSQDMIRGYEQYF. The CDR3 coding sequence is TGTGCCAGCAGCCAAGATATGATTAGGGGTTACGAGCAGTACTTC.

The genes are TRBV4-2 and TRBJ2-5; TRBD2 matches at 7 bases. CDR3 size: 15 residues. CDR1 and CDR2 (germline): LGHNA, YNFKEQ. V gave up 4 bases and J gave up 0 bases; unmatched junction bases: 5. CDR3: CASSPSSGDQETQYF. CDR3 in DNA: TGTGCCAGCAGCCCGTCTAGCGGAGACCAAGAGACCCAGTACTTC.

The chain has TRBV7-2 and TRBJ2-7, with D possibly TRBD1 on 5 matching bases. Trimming took 4 bases from V and 4 from J, leaving 14 bases between them. CDR3 length equals 14 residues. Germline V gene lookup returns CDR1 SGHTA and CDR2 FQGNSA. DNA for the CDR3: TGTGCCAGCAGCTCCAGGGTTTTAGGGTACGAGCAGTACTTC. The encoded protein is CASSSRVLGYEQYF.

CDR3 in DNA: TGTGCCAGCAGTCTTTCGGAAGCGTCCTACAATGAGCAGTTCTTC. Its translation: CASSLSEASYNEQFF. The chain joins TRBV6-5 to TRBJ2-1, with D unclear. Germline V gene lookup returns CDR1 MNHEY and CDR2 SVGAGI. CDR3 length equals 15 residues. V dropped 5 bases and J dropped 1 base, with 12 bases sitting between them.

J is TRBJ1-2 and V is TRBV6-5; D ambiguous. Trimming cost V 6 bases and J 8 bases, with 13 bases left between them. CDR1 is MNHEY and CDR2 is SVGAGI in the germline V gene. The CDR3 spans 12 residues. The CDR3 DNA follows: TGTGCCAGCAGCCTTCGGTCGGAGGGCTACACCTTC. The encoded protein is CASSLRSEGYTF.

The chain uses TRBV7-9 and TRBJ2-7; 11 bases are shared with TRBD2. Germline V gives CDR1 SEHNR, CDR2 FQNEAQ (reference sequence). The CDR3 is 15 amino acids. Trimming at V came to 1 base and at J to 5 bases, leaving 4 bases not matched to a gene. CDR3 residues: CASSLVASGGNEQYF. The CDR3 coding sequence is TGTGCCAGCAGCTTAGTCGCTAGCGGGGGGAACGAGCAGTACTTC.

The J gene is TRBJ2-3, the V gene TRBV5-1; TRBD1 might be the D (5 bases). Germline V gene sequence: CDR1 SGHRS, CDR2 YFSETQ. This CDR3 has 14 amino acids. V lost 0 bases and J lost 4, with 9 bases in between. CDR3 loop: CASSLVSGSDTQYF. CDR3 DNA sequence: TGCGCCAGCAGCTTGGTCTCAGGGTCAGATACGCAGTATTTT.

The genes are TRBV4-1 and TRBJ2-1; TRBD2 aligns across 10 bases. CDR1 is MGHRA, CDR2 YSYEKL, per germline. CDR3 size: 16 residues. V was pared by 3 bases and J by 4 bases, with 6 bases of the junction left unmatched. The chain's CDR3 is CASSQVLAGTYNEQFF. CDR3 DNA: TGCGCCAGCAGCCAGGTACTAGCGGGGACTTACAATGAGCAGTTCTTC.

This sequence joins TRBV7-2 and TRBJ1-1; 9 positions agree with TRBD1. The CDR3 runs to 16 residues. J lost 6 bases, V lost 1 base, and 9 bases had no gene match. Looked up from germline, CDR1 is SGHTA and CDR2 is FQGNSA. CDR3 loop: CASSLVGGQGQSEAFF. The CDR3 DNA sequence: TGTGCCAGCAGCTTAGTAGGTGGACAGGGGCAATCTGAAGCTTTCTTT.

The chain has TRBV6-1 and TRBJ2-7, with 8 bases fitting TRBD1. The V and J ends lost 3 bases and 2 bases, in that order; junction bases with no gene match: 9. The germline V gene encodes CDR1 MNHNS and CDR2 SASEGT. This CDR3 is built from 16 residues. In DNA, the CDR3 is TGTGCCAGCAGTGAGGGGCAGGGGGCATTTCCCTACGAGCAGTACTTC. It encodes CASSEGQGAFPYEQYF.